This T cell receptor (beta chain) was captured by sequencing in a study of cytomegalovirus exposure and HLA in healthy donors. Turning to the study itself: Genotyping of about 400 donors showed that 70% to 90% belonged to the Caucasian-associated ancestry cluster.

Regarding the study as a whole: Some highly shared sequence variants likely arose as a pipeline artifact. Confirmation was obtained in vitro that a few CMV-associated chains are specific for CMV antigens.

Comment on this clone: What it binds is unknown.

PCR used 60 Vbeta primers and 13 Jbeta primers. Assay: immunoSEQ multiplex PCR; the TCRdb copy retains only in-frame clones and omits some. The table lists approximately 92,000 clones, about two thirds of them singletons. The sample was PBMCs. This TCR came from a man aged 45 to 65 in good health and CMV-seronegative.

CDR3 in DNA: TGTGCCACCAGCAGAGGTGCTAACTCCTACAATGAGCAGTTCTTC. It is translated as CATSRGANSYNEQFF. This rearrangement joins TRBV15 to TRBJ2-1, with D unresolved. The V end was cut by 1 base, the J end by 0 bases, with 7 bases between. CDR3 length equals 15 residues. Germline V gene lookup returns CDR1 LNHNV and CDR2 YYDKDF (reference sequence).